The source of this TCR beta chain is a study of glioma-infiltrating T cells (dated by TCRdb to the mid-2010s). Turning to the overall study: Sequencing of TCR alpha- and beta-chain repertoires was performed on glioma tissue, on non-neoplastic brain tissue, and on matched peripheral blood mononuclear cells. Three low-grade glioma patients, roughly 8 primary glioblastoma patients, and three non-glioma patients who contributed non-neoplastic brain tissue made up the paired cohort. To measure how far tissue and blood T-cell populations diverged, each tissue-infiltrating repertoire was compared against the peripheral blood repertoire of the same patient. The study at large found these results: The group comparisons were based on small numbers of patients: three non-neoplastic, three low-grade glioma and about eight glioblastoma patients. Tissue and blood shared very few CDR3 sequences, a result attributed to high CDR3 diversity and limited sampling. VJ-independent divergence between tissue and blood was below expectation in non-neoplastic patients but above expectation in all gliomas, especially low-grade gliomas.

TCR alpha and beta CDR3 regions were amplified with the iRepertoire nested amplicon-rescue multiplex PCR (arm-PCR) platform from RNA. The input for one-step reverse transcription and amplification was about 95-400 ng of tissue mRNA or PBMC total RNA. Following bead purification, Illumina adapters were added through a secondary multiplex PCR, and the libraries were then gel-purified between 200 and 400 bp. Demultiplexing relied on internal 6-nucleotide barcodes carried by the libraries. Sequencing of libraries was performed on an Illumina MiSeq with 2x220 or 2x250 nucleotide paired-end reads. The study's own analysis went as follows. Paired reads were merged using FLASH 1.2.11 and were aligned to the GRCh37 human genome using BWA-MEM, after which TRA and TRB reads were extracted. An IMGT-derived reference of cassette sequences and CDR3 motifs, with pseudogenes included, was used for V and J assignment. Three-frame translation of reads was performed, and productive CDR3s were defined as those with a C...FGXG motif and no stop codons. Unique combinations of V-J cassette pair and CDR3 amino acid sequence were defined as clonotypes. Hamming distance filtering was applied to reads, with thresholds set by the sequence error rate of each sample in mapped regions. TCRdb took the public reads, trimmed them with fastp at Q25, ran MiXCR for clone calling and kept in-frame beta chains. Under each unique CDR3 protein, matching rows form one entry showing the most common genes and DNA. The authors' filters were not applied to this entry. The sample data list 150,000 to 200,000 distinct CDR3 sequences, and more than 30% of these were observed just once. The ten top clones hold just over 20% of the sample.

This clonotype showed up many times. The antigen it recognizes is unknown. Base qualities are missing; no much larger clone stands one base away. A distance of 11 bases separates the germline ends of V and J, which lose 1 base and 7 bases respectively. The CDR3 runs 13 residues from the cysteine to the phenylalanine. The sequence is cut down to CDR3 DNA, 39 bases in frame from base 1. From a lookup of the germline V gene (reference sequence), CDR1 and CDR2 are SEHNR and FQNEAQ. Recombination connected TRBV7-9 to TRBJ2-7; tentative D gene TRBD1, with 5 bases matching. The source of this sequence is a human donor with low-grade glioma or glioblastoma, undergoing nonglioma brain surgery, or in good health (not recorded which). Sequencing input: glioma tissue, nonneoplastic brain tissue, or PBMCs (not recorded which). The CDR3 in this case is CASSLDQGREQYF. In nucleotide form, the sequence is TGTGCCAGCAGCTTAGATCAGGGTCGAGAGCAGTACTTC.